This T cell receptor (beta chain) was sequenced in a study of blood T cells in healthy people across ages. Findings and limits, study-wide: Naive CD4+ cells and diversity were both higher in long-lived donors than in aged donors.

A remark on this clonotype: Its antigen is not known.

The use of a sample-barcoded 5' primer and a J-beta primer mix characterized a second PCR of 7 to 11 cycles. TCRdb independently ran MiXCR on the 5' RACE reads; one entry per CDR3 protein. Of about 1.7 million distinct CDR3 sequences in the sample, roughly 27% were seen once. No fewer than 5.5 micrograms of total RNA were isolated from every sample. This clonotype originated in a woman aged 25 to 39 in good health. The sequencing sample was made of blood.

CDR3 nucleotide sequence: TGCAGCGTTGTTACAGGGGCCAATCAGCCCCAGCATTTT. This codes for CSVVTGANQPQHF. This chain links TRBV29-1 with TRBJ1-5; the match to TRBD1 covers 7 bases. The trim removed 4 bases at V and 3 bases at J, leaving 3 bases unmatched. The CDR3 extends over 13 amino acids. Germline values: CDR1 SQVTM, CDR2 ANQGSEA.